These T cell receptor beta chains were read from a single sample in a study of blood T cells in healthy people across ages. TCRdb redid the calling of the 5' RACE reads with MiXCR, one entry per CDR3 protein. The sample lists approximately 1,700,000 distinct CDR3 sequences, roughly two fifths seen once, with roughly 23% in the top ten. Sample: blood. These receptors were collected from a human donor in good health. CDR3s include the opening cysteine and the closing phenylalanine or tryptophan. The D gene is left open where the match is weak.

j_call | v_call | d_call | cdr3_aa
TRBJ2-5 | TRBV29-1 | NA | CSVRAEIQETQYF
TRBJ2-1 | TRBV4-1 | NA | CASSQVFPIGEQFF
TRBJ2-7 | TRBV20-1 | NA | CSASGPYEQYF
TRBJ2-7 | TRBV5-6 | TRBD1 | CASTGQGLNPYEQYF
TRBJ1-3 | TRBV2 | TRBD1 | CASVRDREETGNTIYF
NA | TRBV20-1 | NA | CSATRGLRETQYF
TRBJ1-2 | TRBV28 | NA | CASSFGDDRDYGYTF
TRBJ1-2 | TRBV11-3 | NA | CASSPGQPLGGYTF
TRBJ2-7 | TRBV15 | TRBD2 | CATSGFAPGLDSEQYF
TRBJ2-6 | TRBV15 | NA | CATSAGSAGADVLTF
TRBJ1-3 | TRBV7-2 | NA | CASGDVLYSGNTIYF
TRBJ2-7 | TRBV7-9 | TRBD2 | CASSLLSGGTSPSYEQYF
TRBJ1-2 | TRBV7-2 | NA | CASTMGRYGYTF
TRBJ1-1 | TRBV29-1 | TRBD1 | CSVSEGGGGTEAFF
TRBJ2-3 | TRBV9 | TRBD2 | CASSRRRGSDTQYF
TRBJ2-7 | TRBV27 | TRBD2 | CASSPGVGEGHEQYF
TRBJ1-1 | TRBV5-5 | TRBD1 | CASSVDRANTEAFF
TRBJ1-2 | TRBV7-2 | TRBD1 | CASSLQGASPYGYTF
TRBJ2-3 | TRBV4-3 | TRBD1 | CASSQGDRSISDTQYF
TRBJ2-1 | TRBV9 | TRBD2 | CASSTSGRGQYNEQFF
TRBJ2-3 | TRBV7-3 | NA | CASSNEDTQYF
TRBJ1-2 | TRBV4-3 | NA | CASSQEWTAYGHTF
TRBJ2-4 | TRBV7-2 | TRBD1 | CASSLQGAKNIQYF
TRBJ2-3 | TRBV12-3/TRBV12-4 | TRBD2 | CASSPGTSGGATDTQYF
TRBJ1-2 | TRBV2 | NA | CASREGSGPYGYTF
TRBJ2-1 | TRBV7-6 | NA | CASSLAQAHEQFF
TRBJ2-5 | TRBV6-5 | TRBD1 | CASSPGTGRETQYF
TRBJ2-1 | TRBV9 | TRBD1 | CASSIGQDNEQFF
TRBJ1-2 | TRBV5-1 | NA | CASSWDGSNYGYTF
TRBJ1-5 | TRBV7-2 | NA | CASSLGISLYQPQHF
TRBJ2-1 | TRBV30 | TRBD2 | CAWTPRGVSNEQFF
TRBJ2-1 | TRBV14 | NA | CASSQIWQNNEQFF
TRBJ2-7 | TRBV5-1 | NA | CASSLRDANYEQYF
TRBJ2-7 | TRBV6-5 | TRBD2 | CASSRGYRTGGVEQYF
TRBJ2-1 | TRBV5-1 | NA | CASSLTGNYEQFF
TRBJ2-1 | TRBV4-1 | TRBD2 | CASKNPTTSGSLNEQFF
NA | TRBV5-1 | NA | CASSFTQRETQYF
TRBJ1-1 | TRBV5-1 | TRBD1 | CASKAQGGTEAFF
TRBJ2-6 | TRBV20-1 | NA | CSARDSREPTGANVLTF